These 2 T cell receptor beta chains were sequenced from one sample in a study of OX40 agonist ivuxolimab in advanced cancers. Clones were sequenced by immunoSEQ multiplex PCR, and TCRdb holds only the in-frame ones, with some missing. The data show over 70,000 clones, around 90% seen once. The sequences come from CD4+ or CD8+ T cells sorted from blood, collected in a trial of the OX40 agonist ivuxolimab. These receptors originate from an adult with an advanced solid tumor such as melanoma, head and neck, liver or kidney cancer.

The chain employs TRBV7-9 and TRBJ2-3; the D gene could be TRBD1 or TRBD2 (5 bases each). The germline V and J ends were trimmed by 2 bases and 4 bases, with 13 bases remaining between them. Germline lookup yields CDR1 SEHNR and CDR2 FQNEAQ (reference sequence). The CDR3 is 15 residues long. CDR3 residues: CASSLKGRVSDTQYF. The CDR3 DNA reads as TGTGCCAGCAGCTTAAAGGGACGGGTATCAGATACGCAGTATTTT.

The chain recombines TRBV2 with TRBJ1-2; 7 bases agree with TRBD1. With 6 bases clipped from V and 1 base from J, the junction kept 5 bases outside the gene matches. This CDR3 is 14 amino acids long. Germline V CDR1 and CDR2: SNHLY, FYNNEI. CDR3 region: CASSRDRSNYGYTF. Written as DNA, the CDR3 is TGTGCCAGCAGCAGGGACAGAAGTAACTATGGCTACACCTTC.